A single sample is the source of the 23 T cell receptor beta chains below, sequenced in a study of PD-1 blockade in classical Hodgkin lymphoma. Sample time point: cycle 4 day 1 (C4D1), after five to seven weeks of nivolumab. All patients experienced relapse after autologous stem cell transplantation, and brentuximab vedotin exposure was variable. Profiled with immunoSEQ multiplex PCR; TCRdb holds only in-frame clones, not every one. Of nearly 20,000 clones listed, around 80% were seen once; the top ten hold around 40%. The sample here was peripheral blood mononuclear cells (PBMCs), taken before the fourth cycle of nivolumab. The receptors shown here come from a human donor with classical Hodgkin lymphoma.

The rearrangement joins TRBV7-2 to TRBJ2-3, with a tentative D call TRBD1 (5 bases). This CDR3 is 17 amino acids long. Germline V lookup: CDR1 SGHTA, CDR2 FQGNSA. The V end lost 2 bases, the J end lost 0 bases, and 15 bases lay between the germline ends. CDR3 sequence: CASSLMTVITSTDTQYF. The CDR3 DNA follows: TGTGCCAGCAGCTTAATGACAGTCATAACTAGCACAGATACGCAGTATTTT.

V usage is TRBV6-1 and J usage is TRBJ2-3, with TRBD2 matching over 9 bases. Germline loops: CDR1 MNHNS, CDR2 SASEGT. V gave up 3 bases and J gave up 2 bases; unmatched junction bases: 3. CDR3 size: 15 residues. The CDR3 sequence: CASSDIAGDTDTQYF. Written as DNA, the CDR3 is TGTGCCAGCAGTGATATAGCGGGGGACACAGATACGCAGTATTTT.

This chain uses TRBV7-2 with TRBJ1-5, with D uncertain. The ends were cut back, 1 base at V and 7 bases at J, with 8 bases in the middle. The V gene's germline CDR1 is SGHTA and CDR2 FQGNSA. The CDR3 covers 13 residues. CDR3 residues: CASSLGGYQPQHF. Here the CDR3 DNA reads TGTGCCAGCAGCTTAGGCGGGTACCAGCCCCAGCATTTT.

This chain connects TRBV5-1 to TRBJ1-1, with a weak D call TRBD1 (5 bases). This CDR3 is built from 13 residues. Germline V gives CDR1 SGHRS, CDR2 YFSETQ. Trimming left V 6 bases short and J 7 bases short, with 16 bases between. CDR3 in DNA: TGCGCCAGCAACGACGAGGGAAGGGGTGAAGCTTTCTTT. Amino acid sequence: CASNDEGRGEAFF.

The chain uses TRBV6-6 and TRBJ1-1; TRBD1 aligns across 7 bases. The CDR3 contains 14 residues. Germline CDR1 and CDR2: MNHNY and SVGAGI (reference sequence). The trim removed 5 bases at V and 10 bases at J, leaving 13 bases unmatched. CDR3 amino acids: CASSQRDDRARAFF. CDR3 sequence (DNA): TGTGCCAGCAGTCAAAGGGACGACAGGGCAAGAGCTTTCTTT.

This clone was seen a few times. This chain connects TRBV5-6 to TRBJ2-1; maybe TRBD1 (6 bases). Germline values: CDR1 SGHDT, CDR2 YYEEEE. V was pared by 2 bases and J by 4 bases, with 10 bases between. The CDR3 sequence is 14 residues long. Here the CDR3 reads CASSFRQVYNEQFF. The DNA of the CDR3 is TGTGCCAGCAGCTTTCGACAGGTATACAATGAGCAGTTCTTC.

CDR3 residues: CASSPGQGVGQYF. The CDR3 DNA sequence: TGTGCCAGTTCGCCGGGACAGGGTGTTGGGCAGTACTTC. This sequence joins TRBV19 and TRBJ2-7, with 9 nucleotides matching TRBD1. Germline CDR1 LNHDA, CDR2 SQIVND (reference sequence). This CDR3 is built from 13 residues. After removal of 8 bases from V and 9 bases from J, the junction contained 11 bases not matched to a gene. Full variable domain (outside the CDR3, taken from reference TRBV19 and TRBJ2-7): DGGITQSPKYLFRKEGQNVTLSCEQNLNHDAMYWYRQDPGQGLRLIYYSQIVNDFQKGDIAEGYSVSREKKESFPLTVTSAQKNPTAFYLCASSPGQGVGQYFGPGTRLTVT.

This chain links TRBV7-2 with TRBJ2-5, with 15 bases lining up with TRBD2. This CDR3 region has 17 residues. J was trimmed by 5 bases and V by 5 bases; bases with no gene match: 9. Germline CDR1 SGHTA, CDR2 FQGNSA. CDR3 loop: CASSPGTSGRRGETQYF. In DNA form, the CDR3 reads TGTGCCAGCAGCCCCGGGACTAGCGGGAGGAGGGGGGAGACCCAGTACTTC. Full variable domain (missing parts from reference TRBV7-2 and TRBJ2-5): GAGVSQSPSNKVTEKGKDVELRCDPISGHTALYWYRQSLGQGLEFLIYFQGNSAPDKSGLPSDRFSAERTGGSVSTLTIQRTQQEDSAVYLCASSPGTSGRRGETQYFGPGTRLLVL.

The V and J genes are TRBV5-1 and TRBJ1-1; possibly TRBD1 for D (6 bases). V lost 0 bases and J lost 1, with 7 bases in between. The CDR3 runs 14 residues. The germline gives CDR1 SGHRS, CDR2 YFSETQ. As DNA, the CDR3 is TGCGCCAGCAGCTTGGCGACAGGGAACACTGAAGCTTTCTTT. Its protein product is CASSLATGNTEAFF.

The chain links TRBV30 to TRBJ2-6; perhaps TRBD1 as D (5 bases). CDR1 is GTSNPN and CDR2 is SVGIG in the germline V gene (reference sequence). This CDR3 has 17 amino acids. V lost 3 bases to trimming and J lost 1 base, with 16 bases between them. The CDR3 is CAWRERLGHSGANVLTF. The CDR3 nucleotides read TGTGCCTGGAGGGAACGGTTGGGGCATTCTGGGGCCAACGTCCTGACTTTC.

This clone was detected only a few times. The chain has TRBV30 and TRBJ1-4; D uncertain. The CDR3 length is 15 residues. Germline CDR1 and CDR2: GTSNPN and SVGIG (reference sequence). The V end was cut by 3 bases, the J end by 0 bases, with 11 bases between. The DNA for the CDR3 is TGTGCCTGGAGGACCCAGCCCTCAACTAATGAAAAACTGTTTTTT. This gives the protein CAWRTQPSTNEKLFF.

The chain carries TRBV19 and TRBJ1-5; D uncertain. CDR1 and CDR2 from the germline V gene are LNHDA and SQIVND (reference sequence). The CDR3 loop spans 11 amino acids. Trimming left V 5 bases short and J 13 bases short, with 12 bases between. Written as DNA, the CDR3 is TGTGCCAGTAGTGCCGGACCACCGCAGCATTTT. Translation: CASSAGPPQHF.

The rearrangement links TRBV10-3 to TRBJ1-2; D ambiguous. The CDR3 covers 13 residues. Trimming took 6 bases from V and 3 from J, leaving 11 bases between them. Germline V CDR1 and CDR2: ENHRY, SYGVKD. The chain's CDR3 is CAIRTGVYYGYTF. In nucleotides, the CDR3 is TGTGCCATCAGGACTGGGGTTTACTATGGCTACACCTTC.

This chain uses TRBV5-4 with TRBJ2-7, with D perhaps matching TRBD1 (6 bases). V was trimmed by 5 bases and J by 5 bases, leaving 14 bases between them. The CDR3 runs to 13 residues. The germline CDR1 and CDR2 sequences are SGHNT and YYREEE (reference sequence). CDR3 nucleotide sequence: TGTGCCAGCAGGACAACAGGGAAACACGAGCAGTACTTC. This codes for CASRTTGKHEQYF.

The CDR3 sequence: CASSLDSYEQFF. In nucleotides, the CDR3 is TGTGCCAGCAGCTTAGACAGCTATGAGCAGTTCTTC. The J gene is TRBJ2-1, the V gene TRBV7-9; D gene ambiguous. Germline-derived CDR1 and CDR2 are SEHNR and FQNEAQ (reference sequence). This CDR3 comprises 12 residues. Trimming pared 1 base from V and 8 bases from J, leaving 6 bases between.

The CDR3 reads CASSYGTGSSTDTQYF. The CDR3 region has the DNA TGTGCCAGCAGTTACGGTACCGGGAGCAGCACAGATACGCAGTATTTT. This chain joins TRBV6-6 and TRBJ2-3, with D possibly TRBD2 on 6 matching bases. The CDR3 runs 16 residues. From germline, CDR1 is MNHNY and CDR2 SVGAGI (reference sequence). Deletions cut 2 bases from V and 0 bases from J, with 12 bases between.

The chain recombines TRBV7-3 with TRBJ2-1; perhaps TRBD2 as D (6 bases). V was pared by 6 bases and J by 1 base, with 10 bases between. This CDR3 is 14 amino acids long. Germline V CDR1 and CDR2: SGHTA, FQGTGA. Here the CDR3 reads CASSTGGSYNEQFF. The CDR3 DNA is TGTGCCAGCAGTACTGGGGGGTCCTACAATGAGCAGTTCTTC.

CDR3 in DNA: TGTGCCAGCAGTTTATCGTGGGGACACTCTGGGGCCAACGTCCTGACTTTC. Protein product: CASSLSWGHSGANVLTF. The J gene is TRBJ2-6, the V gene TRBV27; a possible D gene is TRBD1 (6 bases). The V and J ends lost 0 bases and 0 bases respectively, with 9 bases between them. Germline V lookup: CDR1 MNHEY, CDR2 SMNVEV (reference sequence). CDR3 length equals 17 residues. Variable domain in full (rest from reference TRBV27 and TRBJ2-6): EAQVTQNPRYLITVTGKKLTVTCSQNMNHEYMSWYRQDPGLGLRQIYYSMNVEVTDKGDVPEGYKVSRKEKRNFPLILESPSPNQTSLYFCASSLSWGHSGANVLTFGAGSRLTVL.

The CDR3 loop is CASSLSRNEQFF. The CDR3 nucleotides read TGTGCCAGCAGTCTCTCACGGAATGAGCAGTTCTTC. V is TRBV27 and J is TRBJ2-1; D is undetermined. V was cut by 5 bases and J by 7 bases, with 9 bases left in between. Germline assignment: CDR1 MNHEY and CDR2 SMNVEV (reference sequence). The CDR3 has 12 residues.

The chain has TRBV19 and TRBJ1-2, with D maybe TRBD1 (6 bases). CDR3 length: 15 residues. With 6 bases removed from V and 5 bases from J, the gap between germline ends came to 19 bases. The V gene's germline CDR1 is LNHDA and CDR2 SQIVND (reference sequence). The CDR3 protein is CASSPAGGAGYGYTF. The CDR3 DNA reads as TGTGCCAGTAGCCCTGCCGGGGGCGCAGGATATGGCTACACCTTC.

This clone has just one count. This rearrangement joins TRBV7-2 to TRBJ2-5, with 7 bases identical to TRBD1. The CDR3 contains 13 residues. Germline CDR1 is SGHTA and CDR2 is FQGNSA. V gave up 1 base and J gave up 8 bases; unmatched junction bases: 4. CDR3 nucleotide sequence: TGTGCCAGCAGCTTAGGACAGGGTCGTACCCAGTACTTC. Translated, it gives CASSLGQGRTQYF.

The chain carries TRBV7-2 and TRBJ2-7; no firm D call. V was pared by 3 bases and J by 7 bases, with 13 bases between. Germline V CDR1 and CDR2: SGHTA, FQGNSA. The CDR3 has 13 residues. CDR3 coding DNA: TGTGCCAGCAGCTTCGCGGCAACAAAGGAGCAGTACTTC. Protein product: CASSFAATKEQYF. Combining the CDR3 with reference TRBV7-2 and TRBJ2-7 gives the whole variable domain GAGVSQSPSNKVTEKGKDVELRCDPISGHTALYWYRQSLGQGLEFLIYFQGNSAPDKSGLPSDRFSAERTGGSVSTLTIQRTQQEDSAVYLCASSFAATKEQYFGPGTRLTVT.

The V gene is TRBV6-5, the J gene TRBJ1-3; possibly TRBD1 for D (5 bases). The V end was cut by 5 bases, the J end by 2 bases, with 10 bases between. The CDR3 sequence is 14 residues long. Germline-derived CDR1 and CDR2 are MNHEY and SVGAGI. The CDR3, as DNA: TGTGCCAGCAGTCGTGGGACGCCTGGAAACACCATATATTTT. Translation gives CASSRGTPGNTIYF.